The 10 T cell receptor beta chains below were found in one sample sequenced in a study of T cells in Graves' hyperthyroidism and ophthalmopathy. The investigators amplified TCR beta CDR3 regions from RNA transcripts. The study used the HTBI primer set for a first-round RT-PCR of the TCR CDR3. Each CDR3 protein gets one entry after TCRdb re-called the multiplex PCR reads with MiXCR. The repertoire holds about 400,000 distinct CDR3 sequences, with under 15% as singletons. The sample taken for sequencing was blood. The origin of the receptors is a woman under 30 with Graves' hyperthyroidism.

This clonotype was found many times. The V call is TRBV2, the J call TRBJ2-1, with D uncertain. CDR1 is SNHLY and CDR2 is FYNNEI in the germline V gene. This CDR3 has 12 residues. V gave up 3 bases and J gave up 4 bases, with 4 bases separating them. CDR3 region: CASSDQYNEQFF. The DNA of the CDR3 is TGTGCCAGCAGTGACCAGTACAATGAGCAGTTCTTC.

The chain links TRBV4-2 to TRBJ2-7; D may match TRBD1 or TRBD2 (6 bases each). The germline CDR1 and CDR2 sequences are LGHNA and YNFKEQ. CDR3 length: 16 amino acids. Trimming left V 2 bases short and J 6 bases short, with 20 bases between. The CDR3 DNA sequence: TGTGCCAGCAGCCAAACAGGGACGGAGGGCCTTGGCGAGCAGTACTTC. Encoded protein: CASSQTGTEGLGEQYF.

The J gene is TRBJ2-5, the V gene TRBV20-1, with 7 bases fitting TRBD2. Germline loops: CDR1 DFQATT, CDR2 SNEGSKA (reference sequence). Unmatched junction bases numbered 4, after V lost 0 bases and J lost 3 bases. This CDR3 has 14 amino acids. CDR3 protein: CSARDPGGKETQYF. The DNA for the CDR3 is TGCAGTGCTAGAGATCCCGGGGGGAAAGAGACCCAGTACTTC.

V is TRBV7-9 and J is TRBJ1-1; D is uncertain. The CDR3 has 13 amino acids. V lost 2 bases and J 5 bases, leaving 9 bases between the germline ends. Germline V gene data show CDR1 as SEHNR and CDR2 as FQNEAQ (reference sequence). In DNA form, the CDR3 reads TGTGCCAGCAGCTTATACGCCGAGACTGAAGCTTTCTTT. Protein: CASSLYAETEAFF.

This clonotype was counted many times. The chain couples TRBV20-1 to TRBJ1-4, with 7 bases identical to TRBD1. Looked up from germline, CDR1 is DFQATT and CDR2 is SNEGSKA (reference sequence). The CDR3 extends over 14 amino acids. V was pared by 3 bases and J by 8 bases, with 9 bases of the junction left unmatched. CDR3 loop: CSARLTGNREKLFF. The DNA of the CDR3 is TGCAGTGCTAGGTTGACAGGGAACCGGGAAAAACTGTTTTTT.

There are many counts of this clonotype. The chain is built from TRBV28 and TRBJ1-5, with D possibly being TRBD1 (6 bases). Trimming left V 6 bases short and J 2 bases short, with 11 bases between. CDR1 and CDR2 (germline): MDHEN, SYDVKM. The CDR3 sequence is 14 residues long. The CDR3 region is CASRTDSGNQPQHF. The DNA for the CDR3 is TGTGCCAGCAGGACGGACAGCGGCAATCAGCCCCAGCATTTT.

Ten or more counts support this clonotype. The chain is built from TRBV6-5 and TRBJ2-3, with D perhaps matching TRBD2 (5 bases). Germline V gene data show CDR1 as MNHEY and CDR2 as SVGAGI. Trimming left V 0 bases short and J 0 bases short, with 13 bases between. This CDR3 contains 17 residues. CDR3 coding DNA: TGTGCCAGCAGTTACTCGTGGAGGACCTCTAGCACAGATACGCAGTATTTT. Its translation is CASSYSWRTSSTDTQYF.

This clonotype was detected ten times or more. This chain joins TRBV18 and TRBJ1-4, with D maybe TRBD1 (5 bases). V was cut by 2 bases and J by 10 bases, with 11 bases left in between. Per germline, CDR1 KGHSH and CDR2 LQKENI. This CDR3 comprises 13 residues. CDR3 sequence: CASSPDSPSKLFF. CDR3 coding DNA: TGTGCCAGCTCACCAGACAGTCCTTCAAAACTGTTTTTT.

This chain connects TRBV12-3 or TRBV12-4 to TRBJ1-4; D perhaps matches TRBD1 (6 bases). This CDR3 is 15 amino acids long. Trimming pared 4 bases from V and 6 bases from J, leaving 15 bases between. CDR3 nucleotide sequence: TGTGCCAGCAGTTCTTCAGGGGCGCTGCATGAAAAACTGTTTTTT. It translates to CASSSSGALHEKLFF.

In its sample, this clonotype was seen many times. The chain couples TRBV3-1 to TRBJ1-2; unclear D gene. Looked up from germline, CDR1 is LGHDT and CDR2 is YNNKEL (reference sequence). The CDR3 has 14 residues. V was pared by 0 bases and J by 11 bases, with 16 bases between. This CDR3 reads CASSQDAYTPRYTF. CDR3 nucleotides: TGTGCCAGCAGCCAAGATGCATATACCCCCAGGTACACCTTC.